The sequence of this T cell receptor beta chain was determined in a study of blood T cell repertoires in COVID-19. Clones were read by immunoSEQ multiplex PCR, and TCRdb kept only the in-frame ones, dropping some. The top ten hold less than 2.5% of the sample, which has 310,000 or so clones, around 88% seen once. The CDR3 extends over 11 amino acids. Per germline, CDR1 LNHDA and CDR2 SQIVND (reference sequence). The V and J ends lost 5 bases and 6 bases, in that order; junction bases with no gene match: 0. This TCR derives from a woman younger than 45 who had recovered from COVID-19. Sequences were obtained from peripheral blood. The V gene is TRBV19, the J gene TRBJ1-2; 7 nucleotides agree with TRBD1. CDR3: CASSQGDGYTF. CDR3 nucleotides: TGTGCCAGTAGTCAGGGGGATGGCTACACCTTC.